This T cell receptor (beta chain) was sequenced for a study of shared clonotypes between healthy human individuals (dated by TCRdb to about 2020). With respect to the entire study: The cohort included three men and a couple of women between 18 and 49 years of age. For each donor, three plates each were used for CD4 naive and CD4 memory, two plates were used for CD8 naive, and one plate was used for CD8 memory. To estimate repertoire size and how much clonotype sharing occurs between individuals, the study deeply sequenced the blood TCR repertoires of five or six healthy adults. Different laboratories and diverse techniques were used to prepare libraries and sequence TCR repertoires, to increase sequencing depth and limit assay-specific biases. Leukapheresis yielded between about 0.8 and 8.9 billion PBMCs per donor. Paper-wide results and their limitations: Because the study included a small number of donors, the genetic and exposure-history diversity represented was limited. Clonotypes shared by all four sorted-subset donors showed higher generation probabilities than non-shared clonotypes. Naive subsets generally had larger estimated clonotype richness than memory subsets did. Sampling was restricted to blood, and TCR repertoires in tissues likely differ from the TCR repertoires found in blood. Incomplete sequencing was indicated by rarefaction of sorted-subset datasets, despite the large sequencing depth. Pairwise subsampling indicated that sequencing depth was expected to affect the degree of clonotype sharing among donors. Across a handful of donors, 4.5% to 6.5% of naive CD4, roughly 3.4% of naive CD8, roughly 2.3% of memory CD4, and 0.3% to 0.45% of memory CD8 clonotypes were shared.

Using the deep immunoSEQ assay, multiplex PCR amplified TCR CDR3 regions from genomic DNA. Genomic DNA extracted from each cell subset was distributed evenly over all wells of several immunoSEQ 96-well plates, and each plate served as one replicate. For sorted subsets, approximately 210 ng genomic DNA, equal to some 30,000 T cell genomes, was loaded into each replicate PCR. Purified libraries were quantified with a Qubit 3.0 fluorometer, sized on a Bioanalyzer 2100, and re-quantified with the KAPA Library Quantification kit. Each immunoSEQ 96-well plate was sequenced on its own single-read 150-cycle Illumina NextSeq 550 flow cell. Per the original workflow: The immunoSEQ output contained only junctional sequences without quality scores, so filtering could not match that applied to full-length reads. Sequences were annotated with PyIR, a Python wrapper for IgBLAST v1.9, and V/J genes and CDR3 were assigned using IMGT germline references. Reads were removed for weak V/J assignments (E-value above 1e-6), missing CDR3, stop codons, out-of-frame junctions, or ambiguous translated residues. A V3J clonotype was defined by an identical inferred V gene, J gene, and CDR3 amino acid sequence. Percentage overlap between repertoires was calculated by dividing the number of shared unique clonotypes by the size of the smaller repertoire. RTK rarefaction, the Chao1 estimator, and Recon v2.1 estimates of unobserved clonotypes were used to assess repertoire richness. OLGA was used to compute generation probabilities for all TCRbeta clonotypes that the gDNA method yielded from four donors. TCRdb retrieved this table from immuneACCESS and kept in-frame rearrangements only. Not all clones are present; in checked studies, unresolved V genes account for under half, and no reason is known for the remainder. That table supplies the V and J calls and clone size; D and trimming were determined from the DNA. This sample is represented by roughly 2.5 million clones; roughly nine tenths of them were singletons. Around 0.14% of the sample comes from the top ten.

As to this clone: Its antigen target is currently unknown. Qualities for individual bases were not recorded, and no much larger clone is one base off.

Donors were healthy HIV-negative adults with no recently reported acute infections or vaccinations. Every donor was a Caucasian adult residing in Nashville, Tennessee, USA. CD4+ T cells were enriched through magnetic negative selection, after which naive cells were positively selected on CD45RA and the remaining negative fraction served as the memory subset. Blood was obtained by leukapheresis, after which PBMCs were separated by Ficoll-Histopaque density gradient centrifugation and cryopreserved in liquid nitrogen vapor phase. Analytical flow cytometry was used to check the purity and quantity of each magnetically sorted T cell population. Genomic DNA was isolated from each sorted fraction and quantified by UV absorbance on a Nanodrop 2000c. CDR1 and CDR2, looked up from the germline V gene, are MNHEY and SVGAGI. The CDR3 starts with the cysteine, ends with the phenylalanine, and has 13 residues. The sequence is cut down to CDR3 DNA, 39 bases in frame from base 1. Germline trimming amounts to 6 bases on V and 8 bases on J, with 7 as the count of junction bases outside the gene matches.

This receptor chain uses TRBV6-5 and TRBJ2-1; 7 central nucleotides agree with TRBD2. The sequence came from a man aged 18 to 29 in good health. Sample: naive CD4+ T cells sorted from blood. Sample cell subset or site, as interpreted from the label and publication: CD45RA+ positively selected. The nucleotide sequence reads as follows: TGTGCCAGCAGGCAAAGCGGGAAAGATGAGCAGTTCTTC. It codes for CASRQSGKDEQFF.